This is a list of T cell receptor beta chains from one sample in a study of blood T cells in healthy people across ages. TCRdb re-called the 5' RACE reads with MiXCR, one entry per CDR3 protein. This table has fewer than 1,200,000 distinct CDR3 sequences, almost 25% appearing once. These data were also reused for a study on T cells of mothers and their children.

The sequencing input was blood. Receptors originate from a girl aged 2 to 10 in good health. Both conserved end residues are part of each CDR3. The order of the fields is clone size, J gene, D gene, V gene, CDR3 DNA, CDR3 protein. A D gene is named only where the DNA matches it firmly. Some rows mark clone size as missing; the rest say once, few, many or name a class of expanded clone.

clone_size: -; j_call: TRBJ2-5; d_call: TRBD2; v_call: TRBV28; cdr3_nt: TGTGCCAGCGCGCTAGCGGCCAAAAGCCAAGAGACCCAGTACTTC; cdr3_aa: CASALAAKSQETQYF
clone_size: -; j_call: TRBJ2-7; d_call: -; v_call: TRBV9; cdr3_nt: TGTGCCAGCAGCGTAGCTACTACAGGTCATGAGCAGTACTTC; cdr3_aa: CASSVATTGHEQYF
clone_size: -; j_call: TRBJ1-2; d_call: -; v_call: TRBV24-1; cdr3_nt: TGTGCCGCCAGTACCGGGGATAACTATGGCTACACCTTC; cdr3_aa: CAASTGDNYGYTF
clone_size: -; j_call: TRBJ2-4; d_call: TRBD2; v_call: TRBV20-1; cdr3_nt: TGCAGTGCTAGTGGAGCGGGAGTAGCCAAAAACATTCAGTACTTC; cdr3_aa: CSASGAGVAKNIQYF
clone_size: -; j_call: TRBJ2-7; d_call: -; v_call: TRBV2; cdr3_nt: TGTGCCAGCAGTGAGGGGGTCTACGAGCAGTACTTC; cdr3_aa: CASSEGVYEQYF
clone_size: -; j_call: TRBJ2-5; d_call: -; v_call: TRBV7-9; cdr3_nt: TGTGCCAGCAGCCTGATAAGCGGCCGTAAGTTCTTC; cdr3_aa: CASSLISGRKFF
clone_size: few; j_call: TRBJ1-4; d_call: -; v_call: TRBV4-1; cdr3_nt: TGCGCCAGCAGCCTATGGGGGCAGGAACTGTTTTTT; cdr3_aa: CASSLWGQELFF
clone_size: once; j_call: TRBJ2-7; d_call: -; v_call: TRBV7-8; cdr3_nt: TGTGCCAGCAGCTTAGTGGACCAGCTCCGGTCCGAGCAGTACTTC; cdr3_aa: CASSLVDQLRSEQYF
clone_size: -; j_call: TRBJ1-2; d_call: -; v_call: TRBV30; cdr3_nt: TGTGCCTGGATTTTAAGAAGTCCGAGGAATGGCTACACCTTC; cdr3_aa: CAWILRSPRNGYTF
clone_size: few; j_call: TRBJ2-2; d_call: TRBD2; v_call: TRBV7-3; cdr3_nt: TGTGCCAGCAGCCCTGGACTAGCGGGAGCTAACGGGGAGCTGTTTTTT; cdr3_aa: CASSPGLAGANGELFF
clone_size: -; j_call: TRBJ1-5; d_call: TRBD1; v_call: TRBV27; cdr3_nt: TGTGCCAGCAGTGCCGGGACAGGACTAAATCAGCCCCAGCATTTT; cdr3_aa: CASSAGTGLNQPQHF
clone_size: -; j_call: TRBJ1-2; d_call: -; v_call: TRBV27; cdr3_nt: TGTGCCAGCCGGACGGGAGAGGATCCTAACTATGGCTACACCTTC; cdr3_aa: CASRTGEDPNYGYTF
clone_size: -; j_call: TRBJ2-3; d_call: -; v_call: TRBV20-1; cdr3_nt: TGCAGTCCTGAGTGGGGGGGGCGAGATACGCAGTATTTT; cdr3_aa: CSPEWGGRDTQYF
clone_size: -; j_call: TRBJ2-5; d_call: TRBD2; v_call: TRBV11-2; cdr3_nt: TGTGCCAGCAGCTTATTTAGCGGGGGAGGAGAGACCCAGTACTTC; cdr3_aa: CASSLFSGGGETQYF
clone_size: -; j_call: TRBJ1-1; d_call: TRBD1; v_call: TRBV11-2; cdr3_nt: TGTGCCAGCAGCCCCGGACAGGGGGAGAGAACTGAAGCTTTCTTT; cdr3_aa: CASSPGQGERTEAFF
clone_size: few; j_call: TRBJ1-3; d_call: TRBD1; v_call: TRBV6-6; cdr3_nt: TGTGCCAGCAGTTACACCCCAGGGGGAAGGGGACACACCATATATTTT; cdr3_aa: CASSYTPGGRGHTIYF
clone_size: -; j_call: TRBJ2-1; d_call: -; v_call: TRBV13; cdr3_nt: TGTGCCAGCAGCCCAGACGGGTCTCGATACAATGAGCAGTTCTTC; cdr3_aa: CASSPDGSRYNEQFF
clone_size: -; j_call: TRBJ2-7; d_call: -; v_call: TRBV4-1; cdr3_nt: TGCGCCAGCAGCCAAGGTTGGGCCTACGAGCAGTACTTC; cdr3_aa: CASSQGWAYEQYF
clone_size: -; j_call: TRBJ1-6; d_call: -; v_call: TRBV2; cdr3_nt: TGTGCCAGCAGTGGGGGGCTTGGTAATTCACCCCTCCACTTT; cdr3_aa: CASSGGLGNSPLHF
clone_size: few; j_call: TRBJ1-2; d_call: TRBD1; v_call: TRBV20-1; cdr3_nt: TGCAGTGCTGAAGATATCCGGGACAGACCGATCTATGGCTACACCTTC; cdr3_aa: CSAEDIRDRPIYGYTF
clone_size: -; j_call: TRBJ1-1; d_call: -; v_call: TRBV4-1; cdr3_nt: TGCGCCAGCAGCCAAGATGGAGGAGTTGAAGCTTTCTTT; cdr3_aa: CASSQDGGVEAFF
clone_size: -; j_call: TRBJ2-7; d_call: -; v_call: TRBV18; cdr3_nt: TGTGCCAGCTCACCAGCACACCATGGGCAGGGCCCCCTAACCTTTTACGAGCAGTACTTC; cdr3_aa: CASSPAHHGQGPLTFYEQYF
clone_size: -; j_call: TRBJ2-5; d_call: -; v_call: TRBV5-1; cdr3_nt: TGCGCCAGCAGCCCGTACAACTCTGACAGTCCCCAAGAGACCCAGTACTTC; cdr3_aa: CASSPYNSDSPQETQYF
clone_size: few; j_call: TRBJ1-1; d_call: -; v_call: TRBV19; cdr3_nt: TGTGCCAGTAGTTCTAGCGACAAAAGGGCTTTCTTT; cdr3_aa: CASSSSDKRAFF
clone_size: few; j_call: TRBJ2-7; d_call: -; v_call: TRBV20-1; cdr3_nt: TGCAGTGCTAGAGATGAGTTCGTCGGACTTAGCTACGAGCAGTACTTC; cdr3_aa: CSARDEFVGLSYEQYF
clone_size: -; j_call: TRBJ2-6; d_call: -; v_call: TRBV6-1; cdr3_nt: TGTGCCAGCAGCCTTGGGGGGTCGGGCTCTGGGGCCAACGTCCTGACTTTC; cdr3_aa: CASSLGGSGSGANVLTF
clone_size: few; j_call: TRBJ1-1; d_call: -; v_call: TRBV16; cdr3_nt: TGTGCCAGCAGCCAAGCGGTGAGCACTGAAGCTTTCTTT; cdr3_aa: CASSQAVSTEAFF
clone_size: few; j_call: TRBJ1-4; d_call: -; v_call: TRBV4-2; cdr3_nt: TGTGCCAGCAGCCAAGAGGTTTCGGCCGGACAAAAACTGTTTTTT; cdr3_aa: CASSQEVSAGQKLFF
clone_size: -; j_call: TRBJ2-5; d_call: -; v_call: TRBV7-2; cdr3_nt: TGTGCCAGCAGCTCCATCGGTGGCCAAGAGACCCAGTACTTC; cdr3_aa: CASSSIGGQETQYF
clone_size: few; j_call: TRBJ1-1; d_call: -; v_call: TRBV29-1; cdr3_nt: TGCAGCGTTGGTGTCCAGGGAAACACTGAAGCTTTCTTT; cdr3_aa: CSVGVQGNTEAFF
clone_size: few; j_call: TRBJ1-5; d_call: TRBD1; v_call: TRBV6-1; cdr3_nt: TGTGCCAGCATTGGGGACAGGGCCCATCAGCCCCAGCATTTT; cdr3_aa: CASIGDRAHQPQHF
clone_size: -; j_call: TRBJ2-2; d_call: TRBD2; v_call: TRBV5-1; cdr3_nt: TGCGCCAGCAGCTGGAGGGAGGGACCCGGGGAGCTGTTTTTT; cdr3_aa: CASSWREGPGELFF
clone_size: few; j_call: TRBJ2-7; d_call: TRBD2; v_call: TRBV2; cdr3_nt: TGTGCCGGGAGGGTGGCTAGCGGGAGCGAGCAGTACTTC; cdr3_aa: CAGRVASGSEQYF
clone_size: -; j_call: TRBJ2-5; d_call: -; v_call: TRBV6-6; cdr3_nt: TGTGCCAGCATCGGGGGGCTCGGATGGGAGACCCAGTACTTC; cdr3_aa: CASIGGLGWETQYF
clone_size: -; j_call: TRBJ2-1; d_call: -; v_call: TRBV10-2; cdr3_nt: TGCGCCAGCAGTGAGTCAGACGGGGGGCCAAAAAACAATGAGCAGTTCTTC; cdr3_aa: CASSESDGGPKNNEQFF
clone_size: -; j_call: TRBJ2-1; d_call: TRBD2; v_call: TRBV2; cdr3_nt: TGTGCCATCGGCAGGAGGGTAGCGGGAGTTAATGAGCAGTTCTTC; cdr3_aa: CAIGRRVAGVNEQFF
clone_size: -; j_call: TRBJ2-4; d_call: -; v_call: TRBV18; cdr3_nt: TGTGCCAGCTCACCACCGAGTGACAGAAACATTCAGTACTTC; cdr3_aa: CASSPPSDRNIQYF
clone_size: -; j_call: TRBJ2-7; d_call: -; v_call: TRBV29-1; cdr3_nt: TGCAGCGTTGCAAGTGGACTTGGACACGAGCAGTACTTC; cdr3_aa: CSVASGLGHEQYF